The 29 T cell receptor beta chains reported below all come from one sample, sequenced in a study of shared clonotypes between healthy human individuals. The assay was immunoSEQ multiplex PCR, and TCRdb's table has in-frame clones only and misses some. The sample records about 380,000 clones, 96% being singletons. Specimen: memory CD8+ T cells sorted from blood. The subset denotes: CD45RO+ cells pooled with CCR7-negative TemRA cells. These TCRs come from a man aged 30-40 years in good health.

Only one count was recorded for this clone. This sequence joins TRBV10-3 and TRBJ2-7, with unresolved D. The CDR3 length is 14 residues. V gave up 0 bases and J gave up 4 bases, with 10 bases separating them. Germline V gene sequence: CDR1 ENHRY, CDR2 SYGVKD. The CDR3 spells CAISESYPAYEQYF. CDR3 coding DNA: TGTGCCATCAGTGAGTCTTATCCGGCATACGAGCAGTACTTC.

This sequence joins TRBV5-1 and TRBJ1-1; D not certain. The V end was cut by 1 base, the J end by 1 base, with 20 bases between. The CDR3 is 18 amino acids. Looked up from germline, CDR1 is SGHRS and CDR2 is YFSETQ. The CDR3 sequence: CASSLIGRGPNGNTEAFF. DNA for the CDR3: TGCGCCAGCAGCTTGATTGGTCGAGGCCCGAATGGGAACACTGAAGCTTTCTTT. Full variable domain (rest looked up from reference TRBV5-1 and TRBJ1-1): KAGVTQTPRYLIKTRGQQVTLSCSPISGHRSVSWYQQTPGQGLQFLFEYFSETQRNKGNFPGRFSGRQFSNSRSEMNVSTLELGDSALYLCASSLIGRGPNGNTEAFFGQGTRLTVV.

The V call is TRBV2, the J call TRBJ2-7; 12 nucleotides align to TRBD2. Germline CDR1 and CDR2: SNHLY and FYNNEI. The CDR3 is 14 amino acids. CDR3 DNA: TGTGCAAACCCCGGACTAGCGGGATGGGGGGAGCAGTACTTC. Translation gives CANPGLAGWGEQYF.

This chain uses TRBV6-6 with TRBJ1-5; D may be TRBD1 (5 bases). With 6 bases removed from V and 2 bases from J, the gap between germline ends came to 14 bases. This CDR3 spans 15 amino acids. Germline CDR1 and CDR2: MNHNY and SVGAGI (reference sequence). The CDR3 here is CASSEGWVRNQPQHF. CDR3 DNA sequence: TGTGCCAGCAGCGAGGGGTGGGTGCGCAATCAGCCCCAGCATTTT.

The chain combines TRBV9 with TRBJ1-3; unclear D gene. The CDR3 extends over 13 amino acids. Germline V gene data show CDR1 as SGDLS and CDR2 as YYNGEE. V was pared by 3 bases and J by 4 bases, with 8 bases between. Written as DNA, the CDR3 is TGTGCCAGCAGCGGCCAGGAGGGAAACACCATATATTTT. Translation gives CASSGQEGNTIYF.

The chain couples TRBV5-1 to TRBJ1-1; TRBD1 matches 9 bases. The germline CDR1 and CDR2 sequences are SGHRS and YFSETQ. The CDR3 contains 15 residues. V shed 1 base and J 10 bases; nucleotides not matched to a gene: 11. This CDR3 reads CASSLFNPDRGAAFF. The DNA of the CDR3 is TGCGCCAGCAGCTTGTTTAACCCCGACAGGGGGGCAGCTTTCTTT.

The rearrangement links TRBV11-2 to TRBJ2-7; D unclear. V was pared by 5 bases and J by 10 bases, with 15 bases between. Germline-derived CDR1 and CDR2 are SGHAT and FQNNGV. The length of the CDR3 is 12 residues. The CDR3 protein is CASSQFSERQYF. CDR3 sequence (DNA): TGTGCCAGCAGCCAATTCTCTGAGCGCCAGTACTTC.

This chain connects TRBV21-1 to TRBJ2-7; TRBD2, as called in the table, went unchecked against the DNA. TRBV21-1 corresponds to a pseudogene. The CDR3 sequence is 17 residues long. The DNA for the CDR3 is TGTGCCAGCAGCAAAAGCCCCCGGTTCGCTCCGCTCTACGAGCAGTACTTC. Protein: CASSKSPRFAPLYEQYF.

CDR3 DNA: TGTGCCAGCAGCGCCCAGCCCCGGACAGGGGGCCGCTCCGTGTGGGAGACCCAGTACTTC. Residues: CASSAQPRTGGRSVWETQYF. V is TRBV21-1 and J is TRBJ2-5; TRBD1 reflects the table's D call only, with no check against the DNA. TRBV21-1 is annotated as a pseudogene. The CDR3 is 20 residues long.

This rearrangement joins TRBV6-5 to TRBJ2-1; TRBD2 is a possible D gene (5 bases). The CDR3 consists of 15 residues. Germline assignment: CDR1 MNHEY and CDR2 SVGAGI. Trimming took off 2 bases at V and 5 bases at J, with 13 bases between the two ends. CDR3 sequence: CASSYGPSLDNEQFF. The CDR3 region has the DNA TGTGCCAGCAGTTACGGCCCTAGCCTCGACAATGAGCAGTTCTTC.

V is TRBV7-2 and J is TRBJ2-7; 9 bases agree with TRBD1. V trimming: 5 bases; J trimming: 4 bases; junction bases outside the gene matches: 6. This CDR3 has 14 residues. CDR1 is SGHTA, CDR2 FQGNSA, per germline. The CDR3 sequence: CASSPGQGWYEQYF. The CDR3 nucleotides read TGTGCCAGCAGCCCAGGACAGGGGTGGTACGAGCAGTACTTC. The full variable domain, rest sourced from reference TRBV7-2 and TRBJ2-7, is GAGVSQSPSNKVTEKGKDVELRCDPISGHTALYWYRQSLGQGLEFLIYFQGNSAPDKSGLPSDRFSAERTGGSVSTLTIQRTQQEDSAVYLCASSPGQGWYEQYFGPGTRLTVT.

This sequence joins TRBV28 and TRBJ2-7, with unresolved D. Deletions cut 8 bases from V and 0 bases from J, with 8 bases between. The CDR3 has 12 amino acids. Germline V gives CDR1 MDHEN, CDR2 SYDVKM. The CDR3 DNA follows: TGTGCCAGCGCCCAACCCTCCTACGAGCAGTACTTC. It codes for CASAQPSYEQYF.

Of note for this clone: The junction departs from the called germline gene at one end, perhaps through a read error. The chain employs TRBV13 and TRBJ2-3, with D uncertain. This CDR3 has 13 amino acids. The germline CDR1 and CDR2 sequences are PRHDT and FYEKMQ (reference sequence). The CDR3 region is CASSLGSTDTQYF. The CDR3 bases are TGTGCCAGCAGCCTAGGGTCCACAGATACGCAGTATTTT.

The J gene is TRBJ1-4, the V gene TRBV5-6; D is unclear. Per germline, CDR1 SGHDT and CDR2 YYEEEE. The CDR3 has 14 residues. Trimming cost V 2 bases and J 0 bases, with 5 bases left between them. The CDR3 region is CASSFGSTNEKLFF. DNA of the CDR3: TGTGCCAGCAGCTTCGGCTCAACTAATGAAAAACTGTTTTTT. The complete variable domain, with remaining parts taken from reference TRBV5-6 and TRBJ1-4, reads DAGVTQSPTHLIKTRGQQVTLRCSPKSGHDTVSWYQQALGQGPQFIFQYYEEEERQRGNFPDRFSGHQFPNYSSELNVNALLLGDSALYLCASSFGSTNEKLFFGSGTQLSVL.

The rearrangement uses TRBV10-3 and TRBJ1-4; 9 bases line up with TRBD1. The V gene's germline CDR1 is ENHRY and CDR2 SYGVKD. CDR3 length: 15 residues. V trimming: 6 bases; J trimming: 7 bases; junction bases outside the gene matches: 9. The CDR3 spells CAISPGTGRGEKLFF. CDR3 bases: TGTGCCATCAGCCCCGGGACAGGGAGGGGTGAAAAACTGTTTTTT.

The chain is built from TRBV28 and TRBJ1-4; D unclear. The germline V gene encodes CDR1 MDHEN and CDR2 SYDVKM. V gave up 3 bases and J gave up 8 bases, with 13 bases separating them. The CDR3 is 14 amino acids. The CDR3 coding sequence is TGTGCCAGCAGTTTTCTGGGAGTGGGGGAAAAACTGTTTTTT. Its protein product is CASSFLGVGEKLFF. Together with reference TRBV28 and TRBJ1-4, the CDR3 gives the full variable domain: DVKVTQSSRYLVKRTGEKVFLECVQDMDHENMFWYRQDPGLGLRLIYFSYDVKMKEKGDIPEGYSVSREKKERFSLILESASTNQTSMYLCASSFLGVGEKLFFGSGTQLSVL.

The count of this clone is one. The gene calls are TRBV7-2 and TRBJ2-4, with D uncertain. Trimming cost V 3 bases and J 7 bases, with 7 bases left between them. CDR3 length: 12 residues. Germline V CDR1 and CDR2: SGHTA, FQGNSA. CDR3 bases: TGTGCCAGCAGCTTGGGTACGAACATTCAGTACTTC. The encoded protein is CASSLGTNIQYF.

This chain joins TRBV5-8 and TRBJ2-7; 10 bases are a match to TRBD1. Looked up from germline, CDR1 is SGHTS and CDR2 is YDEGEE. V shed 4 bases and J 4 bases; nucleotides not matched to a gene: 5. The CDR3 has 14 residues. The CDR3 sequence is CASSRRDRGYEQYF. The CDR3 coding sequence is TGTGCCAGCAGCCGCCGGGACAGGGGATACGAGCAGTACTTC.

This sequence joins TRBV19 and TRBJ2-7; tentative D call: TRBD2 (6 bases). CDR3 length equals 14 residues. Germline assignment: CDR1 LNHDA and CDR2 SQIVND (reference sequence). Trimming shortened V by 7 bases and J by 2 bases, and 15 bases separated the two germline ends. CDR3: CASTESGEAYEQYF. The CDR3 DNA reads TGTGCCAGTACAGAGTCGGGAGAAGCCTACGAGCAGTACTTC.

The chain links TRBV27 to TRBJ2-7, with TRBD2 matching over 15 bases. Germline V CDR1 and CDR2: MNHEY, SMNVEV (reference sequence). CDR3 length: 19 residues. V was pared by 5 bases and J by 2 bases, with 13 bases of the junction left unmatched. Written as DNA, the CDR3 is TGTGCCAGCAGTCCGTATGGACTAGCGGGAGGGCCGAAGGCCTACGAGCAGTACTTC. Encoded protein: CASSPYGLAGGPKAYEQYF.

The chain carries TRBV16 and TRBJ2-7; the match to TRBD1 covers 10 bases. Germline V lookup: CDR1 KGHSY, CDR2 FQNENV. The CDR3 runs 15 residues. The V gene end was trimmed by 1 base and the J gene end by 5 bases; junction bases not matched to a gene: 5. CDR3 protein: CASSQYDRGRNEQYF. DNA of the CDR3: TGTGCCAGCAGCCAATATGACAGGGGGCGGAACGAGCAGTACTTC.

The chain combines TRBV9 with TRBJ1-2; a possible D gene is TRBD1 (6 bases). The ends were cut back, 0 bases at V and 9 bases at J, with 12 bases in the middle. The germline V gene encodes CDR1 SGDLS and CDR2 YYNGEE. The CDR3 sequence is 13 residues long. DNA for the CDR3: TGTGCCAGCAGCGTAGTGGGGGGCAGGAGCTACACCTTC. It codes for CASSVVGGRSYTF. Full variable domain (missing parts from reference TRBV9 and TRBJ1-2): DSGVTQTPKHLITATGQRVTLRCSPRSGDLSVYWYQQSLDQGLQFLIQYYNGEERAKGNILERFSAQQFPDLHSELNLSSLELGDSALYFCASSVVGGRSYTFGSGTRLTVV.

Comment on this clone: It is likely a read error, because the conserved phenylalanine at the end of the CDR3 is missing. The V and J genes are TRBV29-1 and TRBJ1-1; no clear D. Trimming left V 5 bases short and J 2 bases short, with 6 bases between. The CDR3 spans 11 residues. Germline CDR1 and CDR2: SQVTM and ANQGSEA. As DNA, the CDR3 is TGCAGCGTTTCTAAAAACACTGAAGCTTTCCTT. Translation: CSVSKNTEAFL.

In this sample, this clone turned up once. The chain joins TRBV5-6 to TRBJ2-5, with D possibly being TRBD2 (6 bases). The CDR3 runs to 14 residues. Trimming removed 4 bases from V and 5 bases from J, with 15 bases in between. Germline CDR1 is SGHDT and CDR2 is YYEEEE. In DNA, the CDR3 is TGTGCCAGCAGCCTACGGGAGTTGGGGGAGACCCAGTACTTC. Its protein is CASSLRELGETQYF.

The rearrangement uses TRBV9 and TRBJ1-2; 7 positions match TRBD1. J lost 8 bases, V lost 0 bases, and 16 bases had no gene match. CDR1 and CDR2 (germline): SGDLS, YYNGEE. CDR3 length equals 17 residues. The CDR3 DNA follows: TGTGCCAGCAGCGTAGCTGTTTACCCAGGGGGGTTTCAAGGCTACACCTTC. This gives the protein CASSVAVYPGGFQGYTF.

The chain combines TRBV5-1 with TRBJ2-5, with 7 bases matching TRBD2. CDR3 size: 15 residues. Germline V gene sequence: CDR1 SGHRS, CDR2 YFSETQ. Germline trimming cut 4 bases from V and 5 bases from J; bases unmatched to any gene: 11. The CDR3 is CASSIAGLLTETQYF. The CDR3, as DNA: TGCGCCAGCAGCATAGCGGGCCTGCTAACGGAGACCCAGTACTTC. Full variable domain (outside the CDR3, taken from reference TRBV5-1 and TRBJ2-5): KAGVTQTPRYLIKTRGQQVTLSCSPISGHRSVSWYQQTPGQGLQFLFEYFSETQRNKGNFPGRFSGRQFSNSRSEMNVSTLELGDSALYLCASSIAGLLTETQYFGPGTRLLVL.

The V gene is TRBV30, the J gene TRBJ2-5; maybe TRBD2 (5 bases). The CDR3 loop spans 11 amino acids. Trimming shortened V by 5 bases and J by 4 bases, and 8 bases separated the two germline ends. Germline V gene data show CDR1 as GTSNPN and CDR2 as SVGIG (reference sequence). The CDR3, as DNA: TGTGCCTGGGAACTAGGAGAGACCCAGTACTTC. It encodes CAWELGETQYF. Supplemented by reference TRBV30 and TRBJ2-5, the full variable domain reads SQTIHQWPATLVQPVGSPLSLECTVEGTSNPNLYWYRQAAGRGLQLLFYSVGIGQISSEVPQNLSASRPQDRQFILSSKKLLLSDSGFYLCAWELGETQYFGPGTRLLVL.

This clone was counted a single time. V is TRBV7-2 and J is TRBJ2-7, with 9 bases identical to TRBD2. Losses at the gene ends were 1 base for V and 6 bases for J; bases not matched to a gene: 7. This CDR3 has 15 amino acids. Looked up from germline, CDR1 is SGHTA and CDR2 is FQGNSA. The DNA for the CDR3 is TGTGCCAGCAGCTTAGTGGGACTAGCTCCGTCCGAGCAGTACTTC. Amino acids: CASSLVGLAPSEQYF. The full variable domain, completed using reference TRBV7-2 and TRBJ2-7, is GAGVSQSPSNKVTEKGKDVELRCDPISGHTALYWYRQSLGQGLEFLIYFQGNSAPDKSGLPSDRFSAERTGGSVSTLTIQRTQQEDSAVYLCASSLVGLAPSEQYFGPGTRLTVT.

This chain connects TRBV6-5 to TRBJ2-3, with TRBD2 as a possible D gene (5 bases). The germline CDR1 and CDR2 sequences are MNHEY and SVGAGI. The V and J ends lost 10 bases and 3 bases respectively, with 20 bases between them. The CDR3 is made up of 15 amino acids. The CDR3 reads CANRPLRRETDTQYF. CDR3 coding DNA: TGTGCCAACAGACCCCTACGCCGGGAAACAGATACGCAGTATTTT.